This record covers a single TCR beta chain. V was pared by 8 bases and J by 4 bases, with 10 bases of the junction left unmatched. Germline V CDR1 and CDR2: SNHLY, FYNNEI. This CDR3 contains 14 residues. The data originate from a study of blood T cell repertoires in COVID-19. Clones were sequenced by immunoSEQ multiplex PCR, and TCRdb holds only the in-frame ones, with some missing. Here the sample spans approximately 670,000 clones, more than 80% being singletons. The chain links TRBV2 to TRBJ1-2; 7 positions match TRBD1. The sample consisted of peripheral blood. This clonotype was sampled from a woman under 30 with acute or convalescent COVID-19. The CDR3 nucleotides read TGTGCCAGCGGAAGGTATACAGGGGCCTATGGCTACACCTTC. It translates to CASGRYTGAYGYTF.